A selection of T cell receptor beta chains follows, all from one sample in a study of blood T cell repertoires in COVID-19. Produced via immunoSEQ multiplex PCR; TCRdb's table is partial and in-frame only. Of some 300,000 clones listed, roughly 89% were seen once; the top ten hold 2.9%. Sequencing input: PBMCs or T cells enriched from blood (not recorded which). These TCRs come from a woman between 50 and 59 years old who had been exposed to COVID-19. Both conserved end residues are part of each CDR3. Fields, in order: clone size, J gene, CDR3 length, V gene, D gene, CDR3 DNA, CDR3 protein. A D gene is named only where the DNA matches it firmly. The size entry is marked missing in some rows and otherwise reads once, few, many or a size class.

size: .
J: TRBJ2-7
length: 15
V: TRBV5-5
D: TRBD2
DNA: TGTGCCAGCAGCCTCAGACTAGCGGGCCCGAAGGAGCAGTACTTC
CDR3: CASSLRLAGPKEQYF

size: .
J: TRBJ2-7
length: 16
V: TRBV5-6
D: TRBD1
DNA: TGTGCCAGCAGCTCGAGGCCCCGACAGGGGAGCCACGAGCAGTACTTC
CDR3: CASSSRPRQGSHEQYF

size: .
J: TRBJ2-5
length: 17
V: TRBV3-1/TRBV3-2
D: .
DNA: TGTGCCAGCAGCCAAGAATTCGAGGTGAAGGGAGGAGAGACCCAGTACTTC
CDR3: CASSQEFEVKGGETQYF

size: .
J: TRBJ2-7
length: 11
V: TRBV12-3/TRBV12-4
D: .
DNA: TGTGCCAGCAGGGGGCCCTACGAGCAGTACTTC
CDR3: CASRGPYEQYF

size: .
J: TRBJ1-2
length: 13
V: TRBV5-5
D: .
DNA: TGTGCCAGCAGCTTGGTTCAAAACTATGGCTACACCTTC
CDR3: CASSLVQNYGYTF

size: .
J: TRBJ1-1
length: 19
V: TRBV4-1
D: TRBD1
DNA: TGCGCCAGCAGCCAAACAAGGGACAGGGGGCCTCTGATGAACACTGAAGCTTTCTTT
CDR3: CASSQTRDRGPLMNTEAFF

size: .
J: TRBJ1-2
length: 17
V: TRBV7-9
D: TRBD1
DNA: TGTGCCAGCAGCTCCGGGACAGGGATCGTTTACGACTATGGCTACACCTTC
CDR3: CASSSGTGIVYDYGYTF

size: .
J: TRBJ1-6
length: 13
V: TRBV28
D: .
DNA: TGTGCCAGCAGTTCTGGCTGGCCGCCACCCCTCCACTTT
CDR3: CASSSGWPPPLHF

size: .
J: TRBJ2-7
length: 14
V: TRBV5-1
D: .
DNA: TGCGCCAGCAGCTTAGGACAGCCCTCCTACGAGCAGTACTTC
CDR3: CASSLGQPSYEQYF

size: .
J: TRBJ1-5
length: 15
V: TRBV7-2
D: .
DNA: TGTGCCAGCAGCTTAGTCGCAGGGGAGAATCAGCCCCAGCATTTT
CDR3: CASSLVAGENQPQHF

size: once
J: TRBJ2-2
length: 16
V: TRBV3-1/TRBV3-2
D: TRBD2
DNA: TGTGCCAGCAGCCAAGGCCCTAGCGGGGTTACCGGGGAGCTGTTTTTT
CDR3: CASSQGPSGVTGELFF

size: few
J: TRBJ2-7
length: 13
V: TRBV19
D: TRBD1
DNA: TGTGCCAGTAGTACGTGGGACAGGTCAAGGCAGTACTTC
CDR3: CASSTWDRSRQYF

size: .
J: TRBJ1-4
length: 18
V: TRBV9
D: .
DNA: TGTGCCAGCAGCGTATCGCCTTCTGGGGGCACAACTAATGAAAAACTGTTTTTT
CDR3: CASSVSPSGGTTNEKLFF

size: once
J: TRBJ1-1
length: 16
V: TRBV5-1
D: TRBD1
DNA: TGCGCCAGCAGCCAAAGTCCCGGGACAGGGGGTACTGAAGCTTTCTTT
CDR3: CASSQSPGTGGTEAFF

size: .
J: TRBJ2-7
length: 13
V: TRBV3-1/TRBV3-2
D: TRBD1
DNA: TGTGCCAGCAGCCTGGACAGGGGGCACGAGCAGTACTTC
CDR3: CASSLDRGHEQYF

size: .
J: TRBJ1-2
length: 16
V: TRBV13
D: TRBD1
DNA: TGTGCCAGCAGCGCCCAGAGACAGGGATGGGACTATGGCTACACCTTC
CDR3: CASSAQRQGWDYGYTF

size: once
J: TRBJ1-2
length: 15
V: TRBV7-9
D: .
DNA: TGTGCCAGCAGCTTATTAGACAGCCTTAACTATGGCTACACCTTC
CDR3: CASSLLDSLNYGYTF

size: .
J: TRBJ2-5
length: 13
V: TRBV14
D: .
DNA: TGTGCCAGCAGTCCTGGGCTACAAGAGACCCAGTACTTC
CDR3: CASSPGLQETQYF

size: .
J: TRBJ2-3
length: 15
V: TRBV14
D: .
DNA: TGTGCCAGCAGCCAAGATCGCGGTCGGCTAGATACGCAGTATTTT
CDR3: CASSQDRGRLDTQYF

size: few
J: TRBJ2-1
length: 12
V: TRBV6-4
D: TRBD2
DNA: TGTGCCAGAGGCGGGGGGTACAATGAGCAGTTCTTC
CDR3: CARGGGYNEQFF

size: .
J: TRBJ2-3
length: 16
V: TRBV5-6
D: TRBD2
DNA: TGTGCCAGCAGCCTACGACTAGCGGGGGCCACAGATACGCAGTATTTT
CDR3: CASSLRLAGATDTQYF

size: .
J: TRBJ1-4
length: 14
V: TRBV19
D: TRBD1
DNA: TGTGCCAGTAGCACTACAGGGGGGAGTGAAAAACTGTTTTTT
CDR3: CASSTTGGSEKLFF

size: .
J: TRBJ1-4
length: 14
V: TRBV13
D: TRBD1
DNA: TGTGCCAGCAGCTTTCGACAGGGAGGAGAAAAACTGTTTTTT
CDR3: CASSFRQGGEKLFF

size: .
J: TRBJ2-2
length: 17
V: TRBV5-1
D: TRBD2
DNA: TGCGCCAGCAGCCCGAGTAGCGGGGGACTGAACACCGGGGAGCTGTTTTTT
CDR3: CASSPSSGGLNTGELFF

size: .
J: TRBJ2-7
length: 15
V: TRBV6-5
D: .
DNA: TGTGCCAGCAGTTATTATTCTGGTACATCCTACGAGCAGTACTTC
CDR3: CASSYYSGTSYEQYF

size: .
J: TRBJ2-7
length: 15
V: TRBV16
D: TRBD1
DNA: TGTGCCAGCAGCCAAAGGACAGGGGCATATCACGAGCAGTACTTC
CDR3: CASSQRTGAYHEQYF

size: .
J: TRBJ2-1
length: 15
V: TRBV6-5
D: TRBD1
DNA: TGTGCCAGCAGACTAGGACAGGGTGCCTACAATGAGCAGTTCTTC
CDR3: CASRLGQGAYNEQFF

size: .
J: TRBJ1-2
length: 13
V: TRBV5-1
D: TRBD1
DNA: TGCGCCAGCAGCTGGGACAGCCTCTATGGCTACACCTTC
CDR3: CASSWDSLYGYTF

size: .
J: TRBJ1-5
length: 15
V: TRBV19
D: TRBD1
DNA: TGTGCCAGTAGTGCCGAGGGACAGCAAAATCAGCCCCAGCATTTT
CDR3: CASSAEGQQNQPQHF

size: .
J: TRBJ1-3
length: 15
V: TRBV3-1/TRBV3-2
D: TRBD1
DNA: TGTGCCAGCAGCCGACAGGGGGCCGCTGGAAACACCATATATTTT
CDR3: CASSRQGAAGNTIYF

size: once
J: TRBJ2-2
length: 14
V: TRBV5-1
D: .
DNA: TGCGCCAGCAGCTTGGATCCCGTGTCCGGGGAGCTGTTTTTT
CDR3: CASSLDPVSGELFF

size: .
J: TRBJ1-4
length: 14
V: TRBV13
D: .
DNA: TGTGCCAGCAGCCTCAGGGGACCTAATGAAAAACTGTTTTTT
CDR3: CASSLRGPNEKLFF

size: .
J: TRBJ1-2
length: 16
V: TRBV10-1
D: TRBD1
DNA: TGCGCCAGCAGCGCCTTAGGACAGGGGGAATACTATGGCTACACCTTC
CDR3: CASSALGQGEYYGYTF

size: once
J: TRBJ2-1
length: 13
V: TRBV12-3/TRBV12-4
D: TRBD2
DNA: TGTGCCAGCAGCAGGACTAGAGACAATGAGCAGTTCTTC
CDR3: CASSRTRDNEQFF

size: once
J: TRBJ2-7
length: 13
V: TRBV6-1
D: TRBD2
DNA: TGTGCCAGCAGTGAGCGGGGGAACTACGAGCAGTACTTC
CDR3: CASSERGNYEQYF

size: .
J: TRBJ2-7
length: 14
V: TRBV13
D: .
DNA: TGTGCCAGCAGCCTCCGGACTGGCTCCTACGAGCAGTACTTC
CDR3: CASSLRTGSYEQYF

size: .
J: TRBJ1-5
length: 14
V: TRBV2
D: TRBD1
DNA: TGTGCCAGCAGTGAAGGACAGGGGCTACAGCCCCAGCATTTT
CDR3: CASSEGQGLQPQHF

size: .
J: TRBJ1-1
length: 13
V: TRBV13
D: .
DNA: TGTGCCAGCAGCAGACTTTCGAACACTGAAGCTTTCTTT
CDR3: CASSRLSNTEAFF

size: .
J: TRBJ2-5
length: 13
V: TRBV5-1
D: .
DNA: TGCGCCAGCAGCTTGTCGGGTGAAGAGACCCAGTACTTC
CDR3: CASSLSGEETQYF

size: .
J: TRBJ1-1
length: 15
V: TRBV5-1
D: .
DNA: TGCGCCAGCAGCTTGATGGGCCAGGGAAGCACTGAAGCTTTCTTT
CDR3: CASSLMGQGSTEAFF

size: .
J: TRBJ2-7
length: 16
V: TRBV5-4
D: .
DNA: TGTGCCAGCAGCTTGGTCCCCGAGACAGTTTCCTACGAGCAGTACTTC
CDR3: CASSLVPETVSYEQYF

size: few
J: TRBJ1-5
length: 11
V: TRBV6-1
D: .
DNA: TGTGCCAGCAGTGAAGCTTATCCCCAGCATTTT
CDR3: CASSEAYPQHF

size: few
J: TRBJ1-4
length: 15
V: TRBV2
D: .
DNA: TGTGCCAGCAGTGACAGGGTTACAACTAATGAAAAACTGTTTTTT
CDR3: CASSDRVTTNEKLFF

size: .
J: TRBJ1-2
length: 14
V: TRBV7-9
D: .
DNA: TGTGCCAGCAGCTACCAGGGTTACCCCTATGGCTACACCTTC
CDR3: CASSYQGYPYGYTF

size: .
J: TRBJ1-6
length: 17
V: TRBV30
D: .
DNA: TGTGCCTGGAGTGTCGTGACCGGGAGCTCCTATAATTCACCCCTCCACTTT
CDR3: CAWSVVTGSSYNSPLHF

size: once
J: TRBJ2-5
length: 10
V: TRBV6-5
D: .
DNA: TGTGCCGCCAACTTCGAGACCCAGTACTTC
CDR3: CAANFETQYF

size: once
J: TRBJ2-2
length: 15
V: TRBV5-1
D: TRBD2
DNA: TGCGCCAGCAGCTTGCCGGGGGGGGACACCGGGGAGCTGTTTTTT
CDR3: CASSLPGGDTGELFF

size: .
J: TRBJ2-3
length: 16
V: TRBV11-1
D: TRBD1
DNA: TGTGCCAGCAGCTTAGGCTTAGGGACAGGCACAGATACGCAGTATTTT
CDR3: CASSLGLGTGTDTQYF

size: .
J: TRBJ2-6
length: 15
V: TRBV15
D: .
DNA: TGTGCCACCAGCTTGAGGGCCTCTGGGGCCAACGTCCTGACTTTC
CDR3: CATSLRASGANVLTF